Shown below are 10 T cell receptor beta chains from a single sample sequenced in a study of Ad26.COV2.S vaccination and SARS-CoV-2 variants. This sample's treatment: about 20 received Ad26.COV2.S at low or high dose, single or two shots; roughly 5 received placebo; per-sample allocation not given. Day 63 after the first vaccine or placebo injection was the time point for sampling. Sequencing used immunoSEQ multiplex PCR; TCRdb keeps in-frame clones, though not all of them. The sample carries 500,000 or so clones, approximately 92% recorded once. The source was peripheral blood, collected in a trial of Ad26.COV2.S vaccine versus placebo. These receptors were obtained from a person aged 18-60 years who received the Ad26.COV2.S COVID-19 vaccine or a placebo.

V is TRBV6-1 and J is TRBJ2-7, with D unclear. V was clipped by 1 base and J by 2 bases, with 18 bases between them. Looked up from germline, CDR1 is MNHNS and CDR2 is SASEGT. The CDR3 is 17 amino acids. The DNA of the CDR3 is TGTGCCAGCAGTGAAGGGAAGGTCGGTAGTCATACCTACGAGCAGTACTTC. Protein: CASSEGKVGSHTYEQYF.

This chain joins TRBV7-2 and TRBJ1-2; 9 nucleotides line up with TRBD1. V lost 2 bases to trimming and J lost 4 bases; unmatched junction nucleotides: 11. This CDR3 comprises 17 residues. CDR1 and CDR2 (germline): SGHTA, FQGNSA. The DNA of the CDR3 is TGTGCCAGCAGCTTACCGCGGACAGGGGCGGATAGCTATGGCTACACCTTC. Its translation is CASSLPRTGADSYGYTF.

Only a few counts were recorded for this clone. CDR3 protein: CASSVTPIRPQHF. The CDR3 region has the DNA TGTGCCAGCAGCGTAACTCCGATTAGGCCCCAGCATTTT. The rearrangement uses TRBV9 and TRBJ1-5, with D unclear. The germline V gene encodes CDR1 SGDLS and CDR2 YYNGEE. CDR3 size: 13 residues. Trimming removed 1 base from V and 9 bases from J, with 11 bases in between.

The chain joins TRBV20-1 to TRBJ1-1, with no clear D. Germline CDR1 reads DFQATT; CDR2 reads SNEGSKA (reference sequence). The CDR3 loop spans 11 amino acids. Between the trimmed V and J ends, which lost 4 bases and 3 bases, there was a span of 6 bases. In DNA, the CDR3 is TGCAGTGCTATTCGTGACACTGAAGCTTTCTTT. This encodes CSAIRDTEAFF.

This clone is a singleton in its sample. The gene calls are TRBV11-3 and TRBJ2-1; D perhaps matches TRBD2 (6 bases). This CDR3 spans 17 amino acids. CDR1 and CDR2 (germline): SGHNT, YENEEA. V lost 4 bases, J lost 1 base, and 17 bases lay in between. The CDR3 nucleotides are TGTGCCAGCAGCTCCCCAGCCGAAGGGAGGTCCTACAATGAGCAGTTCTTC. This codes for CASSSPAEGRSYNEQFF.

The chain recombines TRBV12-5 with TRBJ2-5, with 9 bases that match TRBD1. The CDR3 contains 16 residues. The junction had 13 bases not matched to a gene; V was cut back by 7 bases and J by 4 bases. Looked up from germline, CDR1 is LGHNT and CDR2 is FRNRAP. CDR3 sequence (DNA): TGTGCTAGTGCTCAACTACAGGGGGCTCTGGTAGAGACCCAGTACTTC. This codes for CASAQLQGALVETQYF. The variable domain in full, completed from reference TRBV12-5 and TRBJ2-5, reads DARVTQTPRHKVTEMGQEVTMRCQPILGHNTVFWYRQTMMQGLELLAYFRNRAPLDDSGMPKDRFSAEMPDATLATLKIQPSEPRDSAVYFCASAQLQGALVETQYFGPGTRLLVL.

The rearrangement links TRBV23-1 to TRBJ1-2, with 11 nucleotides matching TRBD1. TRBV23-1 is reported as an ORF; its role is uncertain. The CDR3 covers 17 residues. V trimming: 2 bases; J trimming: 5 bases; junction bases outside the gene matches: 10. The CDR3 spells CASSQKMGRDRGYGYTF. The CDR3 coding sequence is TGCGCCAGCAGTCAAAAGATGGGCCGGGACAGGGGGTATGGCTACACCTTC.

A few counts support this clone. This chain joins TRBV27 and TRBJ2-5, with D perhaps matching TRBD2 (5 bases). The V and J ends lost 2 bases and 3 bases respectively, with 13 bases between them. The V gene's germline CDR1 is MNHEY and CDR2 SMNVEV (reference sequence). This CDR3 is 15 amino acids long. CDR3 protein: CASSLIRTGKETQYF. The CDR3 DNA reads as TGTGCCAGCAGTTTAATTCGTACGGGGAAAGAGACCCAGTACTTC.

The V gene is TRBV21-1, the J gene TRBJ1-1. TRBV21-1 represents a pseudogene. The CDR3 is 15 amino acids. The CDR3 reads CASSPSQPEVTEAFF. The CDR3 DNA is TGTGCCAGCAGCCCAAGTCAGCCTGAGGTCACTGAAGCTTTCTTT.

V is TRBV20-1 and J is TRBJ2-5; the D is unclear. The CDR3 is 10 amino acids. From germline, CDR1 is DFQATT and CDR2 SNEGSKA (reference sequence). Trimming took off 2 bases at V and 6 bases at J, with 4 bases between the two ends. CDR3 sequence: CSARRQTQYF. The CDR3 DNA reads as TGCAGTGCTAGAAGGCAGACCCAGTACTTC.